This T cell receptor (beta chain) was obtained from a study of blood T cell repertoires in COVID-19. Background on the study: Italy, Spain and the United States were the sources of the convalescent and acute COVID-19 samples. PBMCs, B-cell-depleted T cells, or T cells were the source of the cDNA or gDNA that made up the material.

Repertoires were generated with immunoSEQ multiplex PCR, while TCRdb's copy carries only in-frame clones and drops some. The sample records tens of thousands of clones, around 90% being singletons. Germline lookup yields CDR1 MNHEY and CDR2 SMNVEV (reference sequence). CDR3 length equals 13 residues. V trimming: 3 bases; J trimming: 5 bases; junction bases outside the gene matches: 4. Sequencing used peripheral blood. V and J are TRBV27 and TRBJ2-7, with 7 bases fitting TRBD2. This sequence was found in a human donor in a cohort sampled during active COVID-19. The CDR3 region is CASSFWEGNEQYF. In DNA form, the CDR3 reads TGTGCCAGCAGTTTTTGGGAGGGCAACGAGCAGTACTTC.